A single TCR beta chain is shown here with its context. Its antigen remains unidentified. The unexposed donors gave CD4+ T cells in about 2011-2018, prior to COVID-19. Isolation of CD4+ T cells took place after roughly nine days in culture. Cells permitting, SARS-CoV-2 S/N and four cold-coronavirus spikes were tested on unexposed-donor CD4+ T cells. The data stem from a study of CD4 T cells in relation to SARS-CoV-2 and coronaviruses. After removal of 3 bases from V and 9 bases from J, the junction contained 17 bases not matched to a gene. The length of the CDR3 is 16 residues. Germline-derived CDR1 and CDR2 are GTSNPN and SVGIG (reference sequence). Assay used: immunoSEQ multiplex PCR; TCRdb lists only in-frame clones, some missing. The table includes about 22,000 clones, less than 70% detected once.

Specimen: CD4+ T cells from PBMCs, cultured in vitro. The origin of this receptor is a human donor in good health. The rearrangement uses TRBV30 and TRBJ2-7; TRBD2 aligns across 10 bases. DNA of the CDR3: TGTGCCTGGAGCGTCAGCCAGCGGGAGGGCAGCTCCGGGCAGTACTTC. Translation gives CAWSVSQREGSSGQYF. The full variable domain, in which reference TRBV30 and TRBJ2-7 provide the parts outside the CDR3, is SQTIHQWPATLVQPVGSPLSLECTVEGTSNPNLYWYRQAAGRGLQLLFYSVGIGQISSEVPQNLSASRPQDRQFILSSKKLLLSDSGFYLCAWSVSQREGSSGQYFGPGTRLTVT.